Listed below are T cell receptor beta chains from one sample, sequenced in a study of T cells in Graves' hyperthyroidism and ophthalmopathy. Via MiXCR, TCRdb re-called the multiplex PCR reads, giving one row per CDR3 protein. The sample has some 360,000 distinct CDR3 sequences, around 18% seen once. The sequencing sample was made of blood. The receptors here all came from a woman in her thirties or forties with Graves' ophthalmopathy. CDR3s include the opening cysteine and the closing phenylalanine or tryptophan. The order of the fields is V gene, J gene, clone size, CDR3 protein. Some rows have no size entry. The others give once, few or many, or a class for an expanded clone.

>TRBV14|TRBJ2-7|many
CASSLGQGKRQYF
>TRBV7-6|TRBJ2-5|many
CASSLTPSRPGAAETQYF
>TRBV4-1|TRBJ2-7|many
CASSLYHGGRLAISYEQYF
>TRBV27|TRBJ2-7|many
CASSKQGPHYEQYF
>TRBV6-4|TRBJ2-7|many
CASSDVWREDAYEQYF
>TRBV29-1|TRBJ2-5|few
CSASGGNQETQYF
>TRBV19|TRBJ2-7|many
CASSPETGSGNEQYF
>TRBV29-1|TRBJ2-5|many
CSVEDLEGEAQYF
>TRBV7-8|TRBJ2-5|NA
CASSLRGIAGGRETQYF
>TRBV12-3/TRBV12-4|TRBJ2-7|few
CASRVASEQYF
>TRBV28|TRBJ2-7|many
CASSLSAGGSYEQYF
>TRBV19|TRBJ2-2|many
CATQPGVETGELFF
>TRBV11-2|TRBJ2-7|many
CASSFAQGGEQYF
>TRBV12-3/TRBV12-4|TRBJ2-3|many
CASSTSGWEDTQYF
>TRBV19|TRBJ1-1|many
CASKDRDTEAFF
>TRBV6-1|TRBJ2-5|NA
CASSRILQGMETQYF
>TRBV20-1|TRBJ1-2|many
CSAGGGIGDNYGYTF
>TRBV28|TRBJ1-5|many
CASSLRPDRDYRIEPQHF
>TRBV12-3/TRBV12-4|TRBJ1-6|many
CASSLGPDNSPLHF
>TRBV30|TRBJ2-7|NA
CAWSDGTSGTYEQYF
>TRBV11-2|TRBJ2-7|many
CASLPVSLPSTYEQYF
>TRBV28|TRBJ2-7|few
CASSFLRILVHGSYEQSF
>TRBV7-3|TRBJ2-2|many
CASSHPGGGTGELFF
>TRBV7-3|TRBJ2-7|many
CASSLTSGDEGGHEQYF
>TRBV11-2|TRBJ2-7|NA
CASSELGAREQYF
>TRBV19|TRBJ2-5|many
CASSIDGETQYF
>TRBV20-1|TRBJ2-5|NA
CSARVWDRVGETQYF
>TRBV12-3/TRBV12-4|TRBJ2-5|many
CASSADGTETQYF
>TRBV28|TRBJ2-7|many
CASSLWAGGNEQYF
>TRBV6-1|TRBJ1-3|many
CASSPGTADQGNTIYF
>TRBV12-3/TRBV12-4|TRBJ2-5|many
CATAGRETQYF
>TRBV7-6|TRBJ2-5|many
CASSFLTGGETQYF
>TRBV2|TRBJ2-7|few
CASRGDLYEQYF
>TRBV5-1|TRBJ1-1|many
CASSLGQGAVETEAFF
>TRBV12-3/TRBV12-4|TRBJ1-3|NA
CASSLNDRNGNTIYF
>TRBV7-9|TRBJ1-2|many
CASSARGRFNYGYTF
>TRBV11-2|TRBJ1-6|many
CASSLGRLGIRSPLHF
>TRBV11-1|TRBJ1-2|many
CASSLVLGQQLYGYTF
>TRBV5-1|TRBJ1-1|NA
CASSLAGTEVDTEAFF
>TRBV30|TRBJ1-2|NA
CAWEQGGYTF
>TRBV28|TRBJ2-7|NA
CASTKTGTGRYEQYF
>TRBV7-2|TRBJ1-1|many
CASSLALPGYTEAFF
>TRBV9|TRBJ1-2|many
CASSVTLVNGYTF
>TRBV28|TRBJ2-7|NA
CASSSGLQGIYEQYF
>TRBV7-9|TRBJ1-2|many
CASSSDLRGAYGYTF
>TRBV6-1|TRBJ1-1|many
CASSRTPGGSTEAFF
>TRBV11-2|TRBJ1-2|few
CASSPDRPGSTYGYTF
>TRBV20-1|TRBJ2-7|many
CSILAGSYEQYF
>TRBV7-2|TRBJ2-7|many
CASRMGGDEQYF
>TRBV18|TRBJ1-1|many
CASSPVGNTEAFF
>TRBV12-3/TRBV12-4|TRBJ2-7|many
CASKRDPAYEQYF
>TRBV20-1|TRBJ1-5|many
CSAAPVTGGDQPQHF
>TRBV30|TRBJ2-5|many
CAWSAIGVRAETQYF
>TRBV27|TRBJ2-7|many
CASKASSYEQYF
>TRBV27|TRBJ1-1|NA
CASSFRRVTEAFF
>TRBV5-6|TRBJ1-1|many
CASSFDRGNTEAFF
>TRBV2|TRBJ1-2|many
CASSEIMGGYGYTF
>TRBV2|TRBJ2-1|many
CATQAGVAPYNEQFF
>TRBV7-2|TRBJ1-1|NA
CASSFRQGSEAFF